This paragraph reports one TCR beta chain. The CDR3 is 12 residues long. V dropped 3 bases and J dropped 4 bases, with 6 bases sitting between them. The germline gives CDR1 MDHEN, CDR2 SYDVKM. The source of the sample is a study of control samples from healthy donors and cancer patients. Sequencing was performed with immunoSEQ multiplex PCR; in TCRdb, only in-frame clones are kept and a portion is missing. The sample lists about 180,000 clones; almost 90% were seen once. The receptor was isolated from a woman in her fifties or sixties in good health. What was sequenced was blood. The genes are TRBV28 and TRBJ1-2, with D unclear. The CDR3 DNA reads TGTGCCAGCAGTTTTACGAGCTATGGCTACACCTTC. Its protein is CASSFTSYGYTF.